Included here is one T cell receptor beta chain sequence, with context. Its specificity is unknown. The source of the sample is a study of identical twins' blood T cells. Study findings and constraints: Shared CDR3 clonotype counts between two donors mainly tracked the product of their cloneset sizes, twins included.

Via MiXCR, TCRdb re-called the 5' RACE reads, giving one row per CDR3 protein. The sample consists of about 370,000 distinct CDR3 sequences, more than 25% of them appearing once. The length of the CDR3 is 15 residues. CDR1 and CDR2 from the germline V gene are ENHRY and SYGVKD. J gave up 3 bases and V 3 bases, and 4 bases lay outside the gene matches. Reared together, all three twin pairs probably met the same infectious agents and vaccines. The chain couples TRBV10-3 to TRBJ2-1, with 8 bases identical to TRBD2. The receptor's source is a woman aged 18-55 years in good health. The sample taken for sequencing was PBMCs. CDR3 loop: CAISDPGGIYNEQFF. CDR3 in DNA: TGTGCCATCAGTGACCCGGGGGGGATCTACAATGAGCAGTTCTTC.